The 22 T cell receptor beta chains listed next were all sequenced from one sample in a study of T cells in Graves' hyperthyroidism and ophthalmopathy. Amplification of TCR beta CDR3 regions used RNA as the template. The TCR CDR3 first-round RT-PCR relied on the HTBI primer set. TCRdb reanalysed the multiplex PCR reads using MiXCR and keeps one entry per CDR3 protein. The sample includes some 770,000 distinct CDR3 sequences, 15% to 20% of them seen just once. The sample consisted of blood. The receptors were sampled from a man in his late teens or twenties with Graves' hyperthyroidism.

Turning to this clonotype: At one end the junction does not follow the germline gene, possibly because of a read error. The rearrangement links TRBV18 to TRBJ1-2; perhaps TRBD1 as D (5 bases). The length of the CDR3 is 13 residues. From germline, CDR1 is KGHSH and CDR2 LQKENI. CDR3 in amino acids: CAGSPWDGYGYTF. In DNA, the CDR3 is TGTGCCGGCTCACCATGGGACGGTTATGGCTACACCTTC.

This clonotype was counted at least ten times. DNA of the CDR3: TGTGCCAGCAGTTACGCAAGGACTAGCGGGGCCTCCTACGAGCAGTACTTC. It is translated as CASSYARTSGASYEQYF. The chain joins TRBV6-6 to TRBJ2-7, with TRBD2 matching 12 bases. Germline-derived CDR1 and CDR2 are MNHNY and SVGAGI (reference sequence). V was pared by 2 bases and J by 0 bases, with 5 bases of the junction left unmatched. The CDR3 runs 17 residues.

This clonotype was observed at least ten times. Here the CDR3 reads CASSLQPQGTEAFF. Here the CDR3 DNA reads TGCGCCAGCAGCTTGCAGCCGCAGGGGACTGAAGCTTTCTTT. The chain uses TRBV5-1 and TRBJ1-1, with D possibly TRBD1 on 6 matching bases. The V end was cut by 1 base, the J end by 5 bases, with 12 bases between. The CDR3 contains 14 residues. The germline gives CDR1 SGHRS, CDR2 YFSETQ.

This clonotype was seen only a few times. The gene calls are TRBV20-1 and TRBJ1-1; 8 bases are shared with TRBD1. There are 13 residues in the CDR3. J was trimmed by 11 bases and V by 0 bases; bases with no gene match: 8. Germline V lookup: CDR1 DFQATT, CDR2 SNEGSKA (reference sequence). The CDR3 here is CSARERRTGSAFF. CDR3 sequence (DNA): TGCAGTGCTAGAGAGCGCAGGACAGGGTCGGCTTTCTTT.

The sample holds a few counts of this clonotype. This chain links TRBV5-6 with TRBJ1-5; D not resolved. V was trimmed by 0 bases and J by 9 bases, leaving 16 bases between them. The CDR3 totals 15 residues. Germline V gene sequence: CDR1 SGHDT, CDR2 YYEEEE. The CDR3 coding sequence is TGTGCCAGCAGCTTGGGGGCTGGCTTCCCATCGCCCCAGCATTTT. It translates to CASSLGAGFPSPQHF. The complete variable domain, with remaining parts taken from reference TRBV5-6 and TRBJ1-5, reads DAGVTQSPTHLIKTRGQQVTLRCSPKSGHDTVSWYQQALGQGPQFIFQYYEEEERQRGNFPDRFSGHQFPNYSSELNVNALLLGDSALYLCASSLGAGFPSPQHFGDGTRLSIL.

This clonotype was observed at least ten times. The chain recombines TRBV20-1 with TRBJ2-3; 7 bases map to TRBD2. This CDR3 contains 15 residues. The germline gives CDR1 DFQATT, CDR2 SNEGSKA (reference sequence). V gave up 6 bases and J gave up 1 base; unmatched junction bases: 10. Here the CDR3 reads CSAPGTNKRTDTQYF. DNA of the CDR3: TGCAGTGCGCCCGGGACTAACAAACGCACAGATACGCAGTATTTT.

This clonotype was detected ten times or more. The V gene is TRBV6-1, the J gene TRBJ1-5, with 7 bases aligning to TRBD1. The CDR3 is made up of 16 amino acids. J gave up 3 bases and V 2 bases, and 7 bases lay outside the gene matches. Germline values: CDR1 MNHNS, CDR2 SASEGT. The CDR3 reads CASSERRGHTNQPQHF. CDR3 nucleotides: TGTGCCAGCAGTGAAAGGAGGGGGCACACCAATCAGCCCCAGCATTTT.

V is TRBV11-1 and J is TRBJ2-1; TRBD2 is a possible D gene (5 bases). Per germline, CDR1 SGHAT and CDR2 FQDESV (reference sequence). The CDR3 runs 14 residues. The V end lost 5 bases, the J end lost 3 bases, and 11 bases lay between the germline ends. CDR3 amino acids: CASSQGLVYNEQFF. CDR3 bases: TGTGCCAGCAGCCAAGGACTGGTCTACAATGAGCAGTTCTTC. The variable domain in full, completed from reference TRBV11-1 and TRBJ2-1, reads EAEVAQSPRYKITEKSQAVAFWCDPISGHATLYWYRQILGQGPELLVQFQDESVVDDSQLPKDRFSAERLKGVDSTLKIQPAELGDSAMYLCASSQGLVYNEQFFGPGTRLTVL.

The chain links TRBV29-1 to TRBJ1-1; D may be TRBD1 (5 bases). Looked up from germline, CDR1 is SQVTM and CDR2 is ANQGSEA. V dropped 7 bases and J dropped 1 base, with 10 bases sitting between them. CDR3 length equals 12 residues. This CDR3 is CSGRTGNTEAFF. The CDR3 coding sequence is TGCAGCGGGCGAACAGGGAACACTGAAGCTTTCTTT.

J is TRBJ2-5 and V is TRBV18, with 7 nucleotides matching TRBD2. Germline V gene data show CDR1 as KGHSH and CDR2 as LQKENI. The CDR3 spans 18 residues. V was pared by 3 bases and J by 5 bases, with 18 bases of the junction left unmatched. This CDR3 is CASSPRASGSPQGETQYF. For the CDR3, the DNA is TGTGCCAGCTCACCGCGGGCTAGCGGATCACCCCAAGGGGAGACCCAGTACTTC.

This chain connects TRBV28 to TRBJ1-1; TRBD1 matches at 7 bases. Germline V gene data show CDR1 as MDHEN and CDR2 as SYDVKM. V gave up 4 bases and J gave up 11 bases; unmatched junction bases: 7. The CDR3 extends over 12 amino acids. DNA for the CDR3: TGTGCCAGCAGTTCAGGGGGGACGGGGGCTTTCTTT. The encoded protein is CASSSGGTGAFF.

There are many counts of this clonotype. CDR3: CSARPTGRLNTEAFF. CDR3 sequence (DNA): TGCAGTGCTAGACCGACAGGGCGGTTGAACACTGAAGCTTTCTTT. The V and J genes are TRBV20-1 and TRBJ1-1; 7 bases are a match to TRBD1. The CDR3 sequence is 15 residues long. Germline assignment: CDR1 DFQATT and CDR2 SNEGSKA (reference sequence). Trimming removed 2 bases from V and 0 bases from J; junction bases left unmatched: 6.

This sequence joins TRBV13 and TRBJ2-7; 7 bases are shared with TRBD2. The CDR3 spans 18 residues. Unmatched junction bases numbered 21, after V lost 8 bases and J lost 2 bases. Germline V gives CDR1 PRHDT, CDR2 FYEKMQ (reference sequence). The CDR3 reads CASSGGSGTGGRPYEQYF. The CDR3 DNA follows: TGTGCCAGCTCCGGGGGGAGTGGCACGGGGGGACGGCCCTACGAGCAGTACTTC.

This chain uses TRBV7-9 with TRBJ2-3; 8 bases are a match to TRBD1. J lost 1 base, V lost 5 bases, and 5 bases had no gene match. Germline V lookup: CDR1 SEHNR, CDR2 FQNEAQ (reference sequence). The CDR3 totals 15 residues. This CDR3 is CASSAQGGRTDTQYF. As DNA, the CDR3 is TGTGCCAGCAGCGCACAGGGGGGTCGCACAGATACGCAGTATTTT.

This clonotype was observed at least ten times. The chain combines TRBV2 with TRBJ2-2; TRBD2 matches at 10 bases. Looked up from germline, CDR1 is SNHLY and CDR2 is FYNNEI. V shed 7 bases and J 3 bases; nucleotides not matched to a gene: 8. The CDR3 runs to 16 residues. CDR3 sequence: CASTDLAGAYTGELFF. The CDR3, as DNA: TGTGCCAGCACCGACCTAGCGGGAGCCTACACCGGGGAGCTGTTTTTT. The entire variable domain, with the rest obtained from reference TRBV2 and TRBJ2-2, is as follows: EPEVTQTPSHQVTQMGQEVILRCVPISNHLYFYWYRQILGQKVEFLVSFYNNEISEKSEIFDDQFSVERPDGSNFTLKIRSTKLEDSAMYFCASTDLAGAYTGELFFGEGSRLTVL.

A few counts support this clonotype. The V call is TRBV27, the J call TRBJ2-2; D is unresolved. V lost 2 bases and J lost 6, with 10 bases in between. CDR3 size: 14 residues. Per germline, CDR1 MNHEY and CDR2 SMNVEV (reference sequence). CDR3 sequence reads: CASSLIGIAGELFF. DNA for the CDR3: TGTGCCAGCAGTTTAATTGGGATTGCCGGGGAGCTGTTTTTT.

This clonotype has more than one count but fewer than ten. The rearrangement uses TRBV30 and TRBJ2-7, with TRBD1 matching over 11 bases. Unmatched junction bases numbered 6, after V lost 2 bases and J lost 6 bases. The germline gives CDR1 GTSNPN, CDR2 SVGIG (reference sequence). This CDR3 region has 14 residues. The CDR3 DNA reads TGTGCCTGGAGTCAGGACAGGGGGCGAGGCGAGCAGTACTTC. Amino acid sequence: CAWSQDRGRGEQYF.

The chain recombines TRBV28 with TRBJ1-5, with a tentative D call TRBD1 (6 bases). V shed 8 bases and J shed 3 bases, with 14 bases lying between them. CDR1 and CDR2 (germline): MDHEN, SYDVKM. The CDR3 runs to 14 residues. The CDR3 DNA reads as TGTGCCAGCCGAGAGGGGGGTCTCAATCAGCCCCAGCATTTT. Translated: CASREGGLNQPQHF.

This clonotype was counted many times. J is TRBJ2-7 and V is TRBV28; D may be TRBD1 (7 bases). The CDR3 is made up of 13 amino acids. Trimming removed 5 bases from V and 5 bases from J, with 13 bases in between. The germline CDR1 and CDR2 sequences are MDHEN and SYDVKM. CDR3 sequence reads: CASSPQGGNEQYF. CDR3 sequence (DNA): TGTGCCAGCAGTCCTCAGGGGGGCAACGAGCAGTACTTC. Together with reference TRBV28 and TRBJ2-7, the CDR3 gives the full variable domain: DVKVTQSSRYLVKRTGEKVFLECVQDMDHENMFWYRQDPGLGLRLIYFSYDVKMKEKGDIPEGYSVSREKKERFSLILESASTNQTSMYLCASSPQGGNEQYFGPGTRLTVT.

This clonotype showed up just a few times. The chain uses TRBV24-1 and TRBJ2-1; a weak D match, TRBD1 (6 bases). CDR1 KGHDR and CDR2 SFDVKD come from the germline V gene. The CDR3 consists of 14 residues. Between the trimmed V and J ends, which lost 3 bases and 7 bases, there was a span of 12 bases. In nucleotides, the CDR3 is TGTGCCACCAGTGATCCACAGGGCCGGAATGAGCAGTTCTTC. Its protein product is CATSDPQGRNEQFF.

This clonotype appeared many times. The gene calls are TRBV28 and TRBJ2-5; D perhaps matches TRBD1 (7 bases). Trimming took off 5 bases at V and 5 bases at J, with 12 bases between the two ends. The CDR3 length is 13 residues. Germline assignment: CDR1 MDHEN and CDR2 SYDVKM. CDR3 nucleotides: TGTGCCAGCAGTAGGAGGGGGCGCGAGACCCAGTACTTC. Its protein product is CASSRRGRETQYF.

As concerns this clonotype: A much larger clone differs by one base, so this may be a read error. Since the CDR3 does not end with the conserved phenylalanine or tryptophan, this likely comes from a read error. This sequence joins TRBV20-1 and TRBJ2-5; 9 bases match TRBD2. Unmatched junction bases numbered 5, after V lost 6 bases and J lost 3 bases. Looked up from germline, CDR1 is DFQATT and CDR2 is SNEGSKA (reference sequence). This CDR3 spans 13 amino acids. The CDR3 reads CSAISSGEETQYL. The CDR3 region has the DNA TGCAGTGCGATATCTAGCGGGGAAGAGACCCAGTACCTC.